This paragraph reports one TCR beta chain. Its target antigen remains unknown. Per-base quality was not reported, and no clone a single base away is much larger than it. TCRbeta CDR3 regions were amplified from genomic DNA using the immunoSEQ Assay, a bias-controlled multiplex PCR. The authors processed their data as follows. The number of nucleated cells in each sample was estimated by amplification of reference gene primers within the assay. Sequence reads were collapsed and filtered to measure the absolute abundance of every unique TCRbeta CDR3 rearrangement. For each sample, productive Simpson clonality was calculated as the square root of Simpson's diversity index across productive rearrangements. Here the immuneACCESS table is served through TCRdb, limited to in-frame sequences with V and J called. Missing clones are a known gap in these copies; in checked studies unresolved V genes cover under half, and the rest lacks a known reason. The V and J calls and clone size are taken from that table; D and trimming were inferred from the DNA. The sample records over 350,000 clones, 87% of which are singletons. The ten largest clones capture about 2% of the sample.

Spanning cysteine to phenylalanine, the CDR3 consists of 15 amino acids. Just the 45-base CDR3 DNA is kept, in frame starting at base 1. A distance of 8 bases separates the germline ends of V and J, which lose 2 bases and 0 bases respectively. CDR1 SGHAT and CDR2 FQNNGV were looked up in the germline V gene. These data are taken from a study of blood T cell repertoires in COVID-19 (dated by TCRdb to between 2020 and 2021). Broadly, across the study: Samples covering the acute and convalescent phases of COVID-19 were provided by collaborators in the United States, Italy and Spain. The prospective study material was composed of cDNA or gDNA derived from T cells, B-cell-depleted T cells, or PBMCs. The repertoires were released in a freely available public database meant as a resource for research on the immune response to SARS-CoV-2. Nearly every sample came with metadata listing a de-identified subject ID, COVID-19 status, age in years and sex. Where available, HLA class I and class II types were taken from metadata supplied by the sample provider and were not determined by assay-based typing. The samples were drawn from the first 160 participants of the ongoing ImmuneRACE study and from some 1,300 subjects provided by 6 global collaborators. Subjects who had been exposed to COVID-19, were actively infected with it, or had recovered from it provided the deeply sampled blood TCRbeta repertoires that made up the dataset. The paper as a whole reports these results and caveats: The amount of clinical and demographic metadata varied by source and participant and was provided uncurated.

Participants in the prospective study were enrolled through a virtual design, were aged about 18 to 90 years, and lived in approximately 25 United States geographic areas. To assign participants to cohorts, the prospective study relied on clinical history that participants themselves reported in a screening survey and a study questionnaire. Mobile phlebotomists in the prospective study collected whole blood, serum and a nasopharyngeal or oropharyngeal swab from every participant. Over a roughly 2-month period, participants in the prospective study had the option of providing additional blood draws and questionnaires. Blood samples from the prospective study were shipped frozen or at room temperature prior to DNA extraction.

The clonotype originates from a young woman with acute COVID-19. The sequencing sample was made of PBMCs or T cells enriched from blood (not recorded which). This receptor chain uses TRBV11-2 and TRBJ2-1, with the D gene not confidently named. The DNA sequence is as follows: TGTGCCAGCAGCTTACGGCCTAGCTCCTACAATGAGCAGTTCTTC. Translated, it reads CASSLRPSSYNEQFF.